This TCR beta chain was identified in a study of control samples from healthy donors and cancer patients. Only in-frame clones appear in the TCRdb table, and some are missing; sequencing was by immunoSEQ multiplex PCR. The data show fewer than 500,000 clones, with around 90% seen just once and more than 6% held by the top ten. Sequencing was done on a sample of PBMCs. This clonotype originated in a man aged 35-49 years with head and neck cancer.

DNA for the CDR3: TGTGCCAGCAGTTATCCCCGGTACGAGCAGTACTTC. It translates to CASSYPRYEQYF. The chain joins TRBV6-2 or TRBV6-3 to TRBJ2-7, with no clear D. The CDR3 spans 12 residues. The V gene's germline CDR1 is MNHEY and CDR2 SVGEGT. V was pared by 3 bases and J by 4 bases, with 7 bases between.